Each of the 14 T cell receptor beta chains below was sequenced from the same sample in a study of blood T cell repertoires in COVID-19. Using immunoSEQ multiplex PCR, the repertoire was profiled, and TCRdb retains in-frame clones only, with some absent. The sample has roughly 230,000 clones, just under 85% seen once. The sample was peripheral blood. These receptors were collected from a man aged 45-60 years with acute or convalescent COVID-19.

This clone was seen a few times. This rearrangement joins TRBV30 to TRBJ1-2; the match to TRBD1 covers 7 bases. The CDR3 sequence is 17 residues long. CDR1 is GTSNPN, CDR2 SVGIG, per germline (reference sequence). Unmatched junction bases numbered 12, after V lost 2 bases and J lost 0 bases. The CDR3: CAWSKGLGGLTNYGYTF. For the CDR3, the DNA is TGTGCCTGGAGTAAGGGTTTAGGGGGCCTAACTAACTATGGCTACACCTTC.

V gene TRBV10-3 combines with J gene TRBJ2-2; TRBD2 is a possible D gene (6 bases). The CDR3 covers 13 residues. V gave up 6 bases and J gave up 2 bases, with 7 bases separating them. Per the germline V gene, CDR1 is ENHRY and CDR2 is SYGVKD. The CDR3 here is CAIRGLNTGELFF. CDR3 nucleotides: TGTGCCATCAGGGGACTTAACACCGGGGAGCTGTTTTTT.

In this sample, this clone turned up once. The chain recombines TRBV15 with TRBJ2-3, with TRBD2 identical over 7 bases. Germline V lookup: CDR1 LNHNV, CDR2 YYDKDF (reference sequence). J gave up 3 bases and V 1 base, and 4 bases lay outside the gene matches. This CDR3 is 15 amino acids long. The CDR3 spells CATSRVGGGTDTQYF. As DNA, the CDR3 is TGTGCCACCAGCAGAGTGGGGGGAGGGACAGATACGCAGTATTTT.

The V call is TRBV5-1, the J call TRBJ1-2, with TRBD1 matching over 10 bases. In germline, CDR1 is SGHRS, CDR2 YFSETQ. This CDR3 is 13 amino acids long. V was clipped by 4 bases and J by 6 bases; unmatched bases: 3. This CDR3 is CASSVGQGNGYTF. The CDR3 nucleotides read TGCGCCAGCAGCGTGGGACAGGGGAATGGCTACACCTTC.

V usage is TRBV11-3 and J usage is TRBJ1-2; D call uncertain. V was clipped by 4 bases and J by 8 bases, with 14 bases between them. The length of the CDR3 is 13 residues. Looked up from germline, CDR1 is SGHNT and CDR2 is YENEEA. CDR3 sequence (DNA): TGTGCCAGCAGCTCAAACTTCCCGAGAGGCTACACCTTC. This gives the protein CASSSNFPRGYTF.

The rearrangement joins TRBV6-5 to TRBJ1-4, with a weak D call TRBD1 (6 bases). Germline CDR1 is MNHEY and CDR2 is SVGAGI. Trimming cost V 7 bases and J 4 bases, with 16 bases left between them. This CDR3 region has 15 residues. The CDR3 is CASTRAGAFNEKLFF. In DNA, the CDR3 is TGTGCCAGCACCAGAGCGGGGGCTTTTAATGAAAAACTGTTTTTT.

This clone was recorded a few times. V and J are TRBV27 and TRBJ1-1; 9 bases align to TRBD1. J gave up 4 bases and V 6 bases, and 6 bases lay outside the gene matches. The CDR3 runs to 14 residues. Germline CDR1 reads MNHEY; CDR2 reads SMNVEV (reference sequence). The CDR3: CASRPQGAGTEAFF. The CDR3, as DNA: TGTGCCAGCAGACCACAGGGGGCGGGCACTGAAGCTTTCTTT.

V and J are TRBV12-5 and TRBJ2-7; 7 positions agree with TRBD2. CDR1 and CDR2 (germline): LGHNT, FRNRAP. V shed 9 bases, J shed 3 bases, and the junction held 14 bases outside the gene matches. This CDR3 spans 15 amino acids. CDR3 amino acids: CASLPSGEGSYEQYF. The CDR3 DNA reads TGTGCTAGCCTCCCAAGCGGGGAGGGCAGCTACGAGCAGTACTTC. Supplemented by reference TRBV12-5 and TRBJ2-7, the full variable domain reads DARVTQTPRHKVTEMGQEVTMRCQPILGHNTVFWYRQTMMQGLELLAYFRNRAPLDDSGMPKDRFSAEMPDATLATLKIQPSEPRDSAVYFCASLPSGEGSYEQYFGPGTRLTVT.

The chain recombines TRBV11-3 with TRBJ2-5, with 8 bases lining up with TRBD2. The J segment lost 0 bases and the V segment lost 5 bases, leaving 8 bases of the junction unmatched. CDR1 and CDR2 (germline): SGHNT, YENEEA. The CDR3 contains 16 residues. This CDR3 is CASSTGTSLYQETQYF. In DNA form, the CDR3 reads TGTGCCAGCAGCACCGGGACTAGTCTTTACCAAGAGACCCAGTACTTC. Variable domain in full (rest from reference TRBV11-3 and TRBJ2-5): EAGVVQSPRYKIIEKKQPVAFWCNPISGHNTLYWYLQNLGQGPELLIRYENEEAVDDSQLPKDRFSAERLKGVDSTLKIQPAELGDSAVYLCASSTGTSLYQETQYFGPGTRLLVL.

CDR3 residues: CASSVGGAGGSEQYF. DNA for the CDR3: TGTGCCAGCAGCGTAGGTGGGGCGGGAGGTTCCGAGCAGTACTTC. This sequence joins TRBV9 and TRBJ2-7, with TRBD2 matching 8 bases. CDR3 length equals 15 residues. Trimming removed 0 bases from V and 6 bases from J; junction bases left unmatched: 8. The germline V gene has CDR1 SGDLS and CDR2 YYNGEE.

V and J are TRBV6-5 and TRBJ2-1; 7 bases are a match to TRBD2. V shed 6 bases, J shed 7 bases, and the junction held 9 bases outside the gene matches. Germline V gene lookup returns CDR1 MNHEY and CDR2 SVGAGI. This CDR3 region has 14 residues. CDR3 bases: TGTGCCAGCAGGGGAAGGGACTACAAAAATGAGCAGTTCTTC. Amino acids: CASRGRDYKNEQFF.

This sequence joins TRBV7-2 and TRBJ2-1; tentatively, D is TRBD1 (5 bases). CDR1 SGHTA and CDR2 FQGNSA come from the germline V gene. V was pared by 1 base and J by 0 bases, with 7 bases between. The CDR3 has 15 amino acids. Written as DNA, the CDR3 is TGTGCCAGCAGCTTAGAGGGGTTCTCCTACAATGAGCAGTTCTTC. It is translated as CASSLEGFSYNEQFF.

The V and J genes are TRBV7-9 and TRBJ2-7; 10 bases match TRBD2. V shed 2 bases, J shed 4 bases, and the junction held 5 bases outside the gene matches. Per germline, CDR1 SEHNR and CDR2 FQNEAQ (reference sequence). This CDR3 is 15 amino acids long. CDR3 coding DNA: TGTGCCAGCAGCTTACTAGCGGGAGTAATTTACGAGCAGTACTTC. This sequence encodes CASSLLAGVIYEQYF.

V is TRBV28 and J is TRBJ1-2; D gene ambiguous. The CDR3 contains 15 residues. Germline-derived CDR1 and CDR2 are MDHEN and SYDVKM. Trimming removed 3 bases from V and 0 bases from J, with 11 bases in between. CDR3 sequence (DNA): TGTGCCAGCAGTTTGGGAGGTGGATCTAACTATGGCTACACCTTC. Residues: CASSLGGGSNYGYTF.